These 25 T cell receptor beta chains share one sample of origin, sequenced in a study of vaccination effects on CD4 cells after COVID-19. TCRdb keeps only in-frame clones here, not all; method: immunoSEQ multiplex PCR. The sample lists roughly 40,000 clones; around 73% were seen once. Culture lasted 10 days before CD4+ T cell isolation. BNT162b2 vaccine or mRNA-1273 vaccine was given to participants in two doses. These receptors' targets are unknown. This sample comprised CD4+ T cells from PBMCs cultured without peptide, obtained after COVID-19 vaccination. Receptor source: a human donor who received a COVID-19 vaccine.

Here the CDR3 DNA reads TGCAGCGTTGAAGCAGGGGCTCGGGGAAACACCATATATTTT. Residues: CSVEAGARGNTIYF. The rearrangement uses TRBV29-1 and TRBJ1-3; perhaps TRBD1 as D (6 bases). The V end lost 1 base, the J end lost 4 bases, and 11 bases lay between the germline ends. Germline CDR1 reads SQVTM; CDR2 reads ANQGSEA. This CDR3 region has 14 residues.

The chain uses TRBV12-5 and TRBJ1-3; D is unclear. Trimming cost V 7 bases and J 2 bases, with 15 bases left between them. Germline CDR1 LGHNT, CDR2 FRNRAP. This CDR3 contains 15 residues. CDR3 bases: TGTGCTAGTGCCTACCCGGGGTTTCCTGGAAACACCATATATTTT. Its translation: CASAYPGFPGNTIYF. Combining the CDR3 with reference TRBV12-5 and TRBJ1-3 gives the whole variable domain DARVTQTPRHKVTEMGQEVTMRCQPILGHNTVFWYRQTMMQGLELLAYFRNRAPLDDSGMPKDRFSAEMPDATLATLKIQPSEPRDSAVYFCASAYPGFPGNTIYFGEGSWLTVV.

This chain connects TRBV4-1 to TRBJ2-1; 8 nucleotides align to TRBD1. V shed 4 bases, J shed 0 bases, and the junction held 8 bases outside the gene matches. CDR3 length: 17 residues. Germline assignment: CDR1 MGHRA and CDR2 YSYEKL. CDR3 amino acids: CASSRSGQGDSYNEQFF. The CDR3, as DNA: TGCGCCAGCAGCCGATCCGGACAGGGTGACTCCTACAATGAGCAGTTCTTC.

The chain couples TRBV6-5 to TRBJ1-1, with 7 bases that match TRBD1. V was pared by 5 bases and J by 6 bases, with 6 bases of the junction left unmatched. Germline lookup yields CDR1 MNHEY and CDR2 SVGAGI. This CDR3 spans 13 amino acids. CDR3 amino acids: CASSNPTGSEAFF. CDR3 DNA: TGTGCCAGCAGTAACCCGACAGGGTCTGAAGCTTTCTTT.

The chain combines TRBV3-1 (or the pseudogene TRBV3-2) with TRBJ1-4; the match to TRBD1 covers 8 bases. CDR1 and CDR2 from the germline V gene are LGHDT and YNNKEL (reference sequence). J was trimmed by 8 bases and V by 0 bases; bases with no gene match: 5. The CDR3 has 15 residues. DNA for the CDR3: TGTGCCAGCAGCCAAGATGACAGGGGAGGAGAAAAACTGTTTTTT. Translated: CASSQDDRGGEKLFF.

CDR3 amino acids: CASRAVGYEQYF. CDR3 nucleotides: TGTGCCAGCAGGGCCGTGGGCTACGAGCAGTACTTC. V usage is TRBV12-3 or TRBV12-4 and J usage is TRBJ2-7; unclear D gene. The CDR3 extends over 12 amino acids. Trimming cost V 6 bases and J 3 bases, with 9 bases left between them.

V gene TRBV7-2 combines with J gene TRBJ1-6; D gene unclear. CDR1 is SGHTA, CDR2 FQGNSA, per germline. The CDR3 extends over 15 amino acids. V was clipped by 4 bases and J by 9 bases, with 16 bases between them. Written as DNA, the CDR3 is TGTGCCAGCAGCTCCCTCGCAGGTAGTAGTTCACCCCTCCACTTT. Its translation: CASSSLAGSSSPLHF.

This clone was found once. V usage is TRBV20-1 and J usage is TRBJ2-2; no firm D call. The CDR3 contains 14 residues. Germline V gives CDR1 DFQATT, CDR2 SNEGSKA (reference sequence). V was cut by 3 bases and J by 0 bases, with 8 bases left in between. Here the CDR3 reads CSASRGPNTGELFF. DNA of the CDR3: TGCAGTGCTAGTCGAGGACCGAACACCGGGGAGCTGTTTTTT.

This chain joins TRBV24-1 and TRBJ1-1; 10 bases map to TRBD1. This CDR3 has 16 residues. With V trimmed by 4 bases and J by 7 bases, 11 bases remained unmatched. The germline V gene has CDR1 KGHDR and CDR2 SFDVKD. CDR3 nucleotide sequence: TGTGCCACCAGTGACAACACTGGGACAGGGGAGTATGAAGCTTTCTTT. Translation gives CATSDNTGTGEYEAFF.

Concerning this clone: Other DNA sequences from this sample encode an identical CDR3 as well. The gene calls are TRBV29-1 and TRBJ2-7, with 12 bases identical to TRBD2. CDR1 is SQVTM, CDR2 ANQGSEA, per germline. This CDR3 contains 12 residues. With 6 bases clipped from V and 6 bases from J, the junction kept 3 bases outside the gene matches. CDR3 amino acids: CSVGLAGIEQYF. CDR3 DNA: TGCAGCGTAGGACTAGCGGGAATCGAGCAGTACTTC.

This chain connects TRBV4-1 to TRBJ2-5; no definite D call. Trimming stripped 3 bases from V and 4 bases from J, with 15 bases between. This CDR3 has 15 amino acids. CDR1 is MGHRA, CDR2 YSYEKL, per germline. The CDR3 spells CASSHRRVAAETQYF. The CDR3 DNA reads TGCGCCAGCAGCCACCGGCGTGTCGCGGCAGAGACCCAGTACTTC.

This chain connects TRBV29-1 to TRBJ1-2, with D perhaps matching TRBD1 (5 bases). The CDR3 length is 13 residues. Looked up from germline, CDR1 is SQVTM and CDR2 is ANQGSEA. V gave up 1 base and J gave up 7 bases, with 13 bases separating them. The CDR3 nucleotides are TGCAGCGTTGAAGGAGGGGCCTCGGGTGGCTACACCTTC. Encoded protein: CSVEGGASGGYTF.

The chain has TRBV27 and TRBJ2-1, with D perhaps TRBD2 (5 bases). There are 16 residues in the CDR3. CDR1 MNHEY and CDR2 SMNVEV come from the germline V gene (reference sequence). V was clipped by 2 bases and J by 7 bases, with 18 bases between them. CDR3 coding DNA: TGTGCCAGCAGTTTAGAAGGGCGGGTAGTGGTAAATGAGCAGTTCTTC. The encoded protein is CASSLEGRVVVNEQFF.

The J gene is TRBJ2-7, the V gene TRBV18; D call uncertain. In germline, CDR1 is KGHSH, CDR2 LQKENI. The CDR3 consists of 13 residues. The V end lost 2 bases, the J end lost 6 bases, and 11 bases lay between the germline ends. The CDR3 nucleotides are TGTGCCAGCTCACCAGACTTAAGCTCCGAGCAGTACTTC. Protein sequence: CASSPDLSSEQYF. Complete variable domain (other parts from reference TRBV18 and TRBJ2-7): NAGVMQNPRHLVRRRGQEARLRCSPMKGHSHVYWYRQLPEEGLKFMVYLQKENIIDESGMPKERFSAEFPKEGPSILRIQQVVRGDSAAYFCASSPDLSSEQYFGPGTRLTVT.

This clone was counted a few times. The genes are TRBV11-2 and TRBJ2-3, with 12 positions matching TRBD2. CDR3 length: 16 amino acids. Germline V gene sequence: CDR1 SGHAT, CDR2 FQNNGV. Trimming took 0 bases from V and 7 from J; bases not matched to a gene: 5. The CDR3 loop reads CASSLETSGSYNTQYF. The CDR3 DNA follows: TGTGCCAGCAGCTTAGAGACTAGCGGGAGTTATAATACGCAGTATTTT.

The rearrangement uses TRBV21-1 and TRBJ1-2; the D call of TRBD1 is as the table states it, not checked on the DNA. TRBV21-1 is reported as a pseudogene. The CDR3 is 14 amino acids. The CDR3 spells CASSKINRGRGYTF. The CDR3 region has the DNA TGTGCCAGCAGCAAAATTAACAGGGGGCGTGGCTACACCTTC.

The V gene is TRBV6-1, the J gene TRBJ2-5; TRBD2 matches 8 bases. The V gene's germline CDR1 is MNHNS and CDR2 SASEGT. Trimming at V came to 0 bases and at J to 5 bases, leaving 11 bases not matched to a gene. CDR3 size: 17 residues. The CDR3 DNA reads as TGTGCCAGCAGTGAAGCCGGGGGGGCCCTGGTAACCGAGACCCAGTACTTC. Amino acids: CASSEAGGALVTETQYF.

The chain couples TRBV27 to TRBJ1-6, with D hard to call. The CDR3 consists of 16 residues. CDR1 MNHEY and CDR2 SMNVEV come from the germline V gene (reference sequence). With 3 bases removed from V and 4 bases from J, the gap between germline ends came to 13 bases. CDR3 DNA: TGTGCCAGCAGTTTCGAGGGAGTCGGTTATAATTCACCCCTCCACTTT. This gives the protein CASSFEGVGYNSPLHF.

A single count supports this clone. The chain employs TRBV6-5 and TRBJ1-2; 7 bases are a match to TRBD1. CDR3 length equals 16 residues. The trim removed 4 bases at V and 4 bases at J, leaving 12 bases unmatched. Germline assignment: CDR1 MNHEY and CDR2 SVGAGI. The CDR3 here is CASSSDGRQGPYGYTF. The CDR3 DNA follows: TGTGCCAGCAGTTCCGACGGGCGACAGGGCCCCTATGGCTACACCTTC.

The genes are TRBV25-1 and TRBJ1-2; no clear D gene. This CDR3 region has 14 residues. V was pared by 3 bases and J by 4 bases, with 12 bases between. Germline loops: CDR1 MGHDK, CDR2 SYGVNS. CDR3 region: CASSERTLGYGYTF. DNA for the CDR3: TGTGCCAGCAGTGAGAGGACCCTTGGCTATGGCTACACCTTC.

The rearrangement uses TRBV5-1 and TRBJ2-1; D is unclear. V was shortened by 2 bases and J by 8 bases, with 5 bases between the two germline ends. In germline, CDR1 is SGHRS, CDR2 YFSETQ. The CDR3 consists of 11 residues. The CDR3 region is CASSFLDEQFF. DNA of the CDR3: TGCGCCAGCAGCTTTTTGGATGAGCAGTTCTTC.

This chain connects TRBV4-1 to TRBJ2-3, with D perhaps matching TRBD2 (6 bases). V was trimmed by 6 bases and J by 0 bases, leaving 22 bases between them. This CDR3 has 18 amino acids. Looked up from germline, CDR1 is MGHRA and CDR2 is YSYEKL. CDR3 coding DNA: TGCGCCAGCAGTAGGCTAGCGCGACTCTCATCTAGCACAGATACGCAGTATTTT. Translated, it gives CASSRLARLSSSTDTQYF.

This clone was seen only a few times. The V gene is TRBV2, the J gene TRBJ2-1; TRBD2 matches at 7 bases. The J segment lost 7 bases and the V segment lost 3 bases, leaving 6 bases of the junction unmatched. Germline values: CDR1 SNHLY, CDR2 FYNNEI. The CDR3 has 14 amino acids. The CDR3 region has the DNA TGTGCCAGCAGTGAGGACCTAGCGGTGAATGAGCAGTTCTTC. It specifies CASSEDLAVNEQFF.

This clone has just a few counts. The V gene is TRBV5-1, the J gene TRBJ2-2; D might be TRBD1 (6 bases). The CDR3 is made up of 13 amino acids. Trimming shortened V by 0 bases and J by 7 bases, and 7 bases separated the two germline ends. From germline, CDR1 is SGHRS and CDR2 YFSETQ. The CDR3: CASSLGTVGELFF. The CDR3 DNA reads TGCGCCAGCAGCTTGGGGACAGTCGGGGAGCTGTTTTTT.

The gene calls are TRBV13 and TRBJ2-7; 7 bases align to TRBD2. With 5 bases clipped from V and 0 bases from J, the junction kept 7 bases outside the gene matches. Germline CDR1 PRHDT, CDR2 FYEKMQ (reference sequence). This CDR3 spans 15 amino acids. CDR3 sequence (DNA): TGTGCCAGCAGCCCCGTAGCGGGTAGCTCCTACGAGCAGTACTTC. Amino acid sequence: CASSPVAGSSYEQYF.